This TCR beta chain comes out of a study of blood T cells in healthy people across ages. This clonotype was observed a few times. Germline values: CDR1 SEHNR, CDR2 FQNEAQ (reference sequence). Trimming removed 4 bases from V and 6 bases from J; junction bases left unmatched: 6. The CDR3 runs 16 residues. A second PCR, run for roughly 7 to 11 cycles, used a sample-barcoded 5' primer plus a J-beta primer mix. Each single sample gave us at least 2.5 million CDR3-containing paired-end reads. MiXCR was run by TCRdb on the 5' RACE reads, yielding one entry per CDR3 protein. The data show under 1,100,000 distinct CDR3 sequences, approximately 25% seen once. The sample also formed part of further work on T cells of mothers and their children. From that report: An overlap that was slightly higher, though non-significant, was seen in related mother-child pairs versus unrelated pairs.

This TCR derives from a girl aged 2-10 years in good health. The sample was blood. The rearrangement uses TRBV7-9 and TRBJ2-1, with 13 bases identical to TRBD2. The CDR3 DNA reads as TGTGCCAGCAGCTCATCGACTAGCGGGGGGTCCAATGAGCAGTTCTTC. The encoded protein is CASSSSTSGGSNEQFF.